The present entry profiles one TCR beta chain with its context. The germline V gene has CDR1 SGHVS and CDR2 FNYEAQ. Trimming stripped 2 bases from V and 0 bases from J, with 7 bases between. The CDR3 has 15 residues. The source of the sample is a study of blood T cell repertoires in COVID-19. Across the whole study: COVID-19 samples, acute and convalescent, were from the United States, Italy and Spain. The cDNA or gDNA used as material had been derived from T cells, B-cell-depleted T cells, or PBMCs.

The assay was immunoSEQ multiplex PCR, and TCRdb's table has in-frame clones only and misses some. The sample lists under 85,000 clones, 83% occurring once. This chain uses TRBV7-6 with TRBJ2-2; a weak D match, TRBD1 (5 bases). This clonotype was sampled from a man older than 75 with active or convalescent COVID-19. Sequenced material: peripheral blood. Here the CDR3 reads CASSLQGSNTGELFF. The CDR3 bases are TGTGCCAGCAGCTTACAGGGTTCGAACACCGGGGAGCTGTTTTTT.